The entry that follows covers one TCR beta chain sequence. What it recognizes is unknown. Sequencing was performed with immunoSEQ multiplex PCR; in TCRdb, only in-frame clones are kept and a portion is missing. The sample consists of about 94,000 clones, more than 90% of them appearing once. V was cut by 0 bases and J by 10 bases, with 13 bases left in between. Germline-derived CDR1 and CDR2 are MNHEY and SVGAGI. The CDR3 loop spans 14 amino acids. Baseline, cycle 4 day 1, and cycle 7 day 1 were the blood sampling points. The record originates from a study of OX40 agonist ivuxolimab in advanced cancers. Study-wide context: Eligibility rules accepted prior anti-PD-1, anti-PD-L1 or anti-CTLA-4 therapy, and under 45% had some. The study, taken as a whole, reports: Partial responders at 0.1-3.0 mg/kg showed near-lowest clonal expansion. Researchers report that CD8+ T cells had, on average, more expanded clones than CD4+.

The sequencing used CD4+ or CD8+ T cells sorted from blood, collected in a trial of the OX40 agonist ivuxolimab. This chain joins TRBV6-5 and TRBJ2-1, with D perhaps matching TRBD1 or TRBD2 (5 bases each). The TCR was taken from an adult with an advanced solid tumor such as melanoma, head and neck, liver or kidney cancer. In DNA, the CDR3 is TGTGCCAGCAGTTACTCGATTAGGGGCGGGGAGCAGTTCTTC. Protein sequence: CASSYSIRGGEQFF.